A selection of T cell receptor beta chains follows, all from one sample in a study of regulatory T cells in long-lasting Graves disease. In TCRdb, the multiplex PCR reads were re-called with MiXCR into one record per CDR3 protein. Of about 420,000 distinct CDR3 sequences detected, roughly 15% appear once; the ten largest clones hold about 23%. These data also featured in a second study, about T cells in Graves' hyperthyroidism and ophthalmopathy.

Sequencing was performed on peripheral blood mononuclear cells (PBMCs), taken at new diagnosis, from a patient treated with antithyroid drugs. Receptors originate from a woman aged 18-29 years with Graves disease. Both conserved end residues are part of each CDR3. Some rows have no size entry. The others give once, few or many, or a class for an expanded clone.

TRBV12-3/TRBV12-4	TRBJ2-2	many	CASSLGRVTGELFF
TRBV7-2	TRBJ1-1	NA	CASSLGGADTEAFF
TRBV7-3	TRBJ2-5	many	CASSSQGYRETQYF
TRBV9	TRBJ2-5	few	CASSDETRRTQYF
TRBV28	TRBJ2-1	NA	CASSFSKTSGRRYEQFF
TRBV3-1	TRBJ2-5	few	CASSRIGTLGLETQYF
TRBV20-1	TRBJ2-5	many	CSARDRAYQETQYF
TRBV11-2	TRBJ1-6	many	CASSLDLPPLHF
TRBV12-3/TRBV12-4	TRBJ1-5	NA	CASSLASGTGNQPQHF
TRBV6-2/TRBV6-3	TRBJ2-1	NA	CASSRNGGRFGQFF
TRBV3-1	TRBJ2-3	many	CASRRSRGIDTQYF
TRBV5-1	TRBJ2-1	many	CASRVTGNEQFF
TRBV6-2/TRBV6-3	TRBJ2-3	many	CASTDHLGERTDTQYF
TRBV20-1	TRBJ2-1	NA	CSARNTALRSYTSFF
TRBV29-1	TRBJ1-5	few	CSVVGVGQPQHF
TRBV5-1	TRBJ2-2	NA	CASSLLTNTGELFF
TRBV6-1	TRBJ2-3	few	CASAGQLTDTQYF
TRBV18	TRBJ1-5	many	CASSPGPDQPQHF
TRBV29-1	TRBJ1-1	NA	CSVSRGGMNTEASF
TRBV6-5	TRBJ2-1	many	CASSFPRLAGVAPSLNEQFF
TRBV5-1	TRBJ1-1	many	CASSLDGGNTEAFF
TRBV28	TRBJ2-7	many	CASNTPYEQYF
TRBV6-1	TRBJ2-7	many	CASRSSGGYEQYF
TRBV2	TRBJ2-7	many	CASSEAGGWEQYF
TRBV5-6	TRBJ2-1	many	CASSFGSNEQFF
TRBV29-1	TRBJ2-7	NA	CSVDLQPYGYEQYF
TRBV7-2	TRBJ2-3	many	CATTSNGRGSDTQYF
TRBV7-2	TRBJ2-1	many	CASSLYLSGEQFF